The entry that follows covers one T cell receptor beta chain sequence. This sample stems from a study of blood T cell repertoires in COVID-19. Background on the study: The United States, Italy and Spain were the sources of the acute and convalescent COVID-19 samples. Sources were T cells, B-cell-depleted T cells, or PBMCs; the material itself was cDNA or gDNA.

J lost 5 bases, V lost 6 bases, and 4 bases had no gene match. Germline-derived CDR1 and CDR2 are ENHRY and SYGVKD. There are 14 residues in the CDR3. The authors' processing: Amplification from reference gene primers served as the basis for estimated nucleated cell counts. Clones were read by immunoSEQ multiplex PCR, and TCRdb kept only the in-frame ones, dropping some. That table gives V, J and clone size, and the DNA gave D and trimming. The sample yields fewer than 350,000 clones, around 90% seen once. The chain uses TRBV10-3 and TRBJ1-4, with TRBD1 matching 9 bases. The sample consisted of peripheral blood. This TCR was recovered from a man younger than 30 with active or convalescent COVID-19. The CDR3: CAISTGTGNEKLFF. DNA for the CDR3: TGTGCCATCAGCACCGGGACAGGGAATGAAAAACTGTTTTTT.